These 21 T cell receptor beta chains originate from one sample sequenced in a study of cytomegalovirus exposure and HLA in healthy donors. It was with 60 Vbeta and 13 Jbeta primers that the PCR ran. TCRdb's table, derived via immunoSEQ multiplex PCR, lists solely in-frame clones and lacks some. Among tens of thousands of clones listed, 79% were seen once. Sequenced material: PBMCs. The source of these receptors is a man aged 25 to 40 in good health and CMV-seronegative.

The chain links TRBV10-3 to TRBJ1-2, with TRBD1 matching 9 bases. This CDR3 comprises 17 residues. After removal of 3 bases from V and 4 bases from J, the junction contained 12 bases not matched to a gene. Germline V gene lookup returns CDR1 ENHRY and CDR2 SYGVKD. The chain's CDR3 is CAISDATGGFLGYGYTF. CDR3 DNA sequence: TGTGCCATCAGTGACGCGACAGGGGGGTTTCTGGGCTATGGCTACACCTTC.

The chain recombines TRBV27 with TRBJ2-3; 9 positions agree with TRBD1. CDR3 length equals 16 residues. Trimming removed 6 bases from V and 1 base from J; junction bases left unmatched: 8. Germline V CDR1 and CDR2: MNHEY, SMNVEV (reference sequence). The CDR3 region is CASRTWGDRGTDTQYF. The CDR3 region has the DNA TGTGCCAGCAGGACCTGGGGGGACAGGGGCACAGATACGCAGTATTTT.

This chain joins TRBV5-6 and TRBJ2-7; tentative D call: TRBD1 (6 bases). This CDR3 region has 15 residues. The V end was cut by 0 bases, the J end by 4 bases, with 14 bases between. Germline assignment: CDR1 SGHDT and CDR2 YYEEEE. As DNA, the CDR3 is TGTGCCAGCAGCTTGGGGGGGCCTTTTCGATACGAGCAGTACTTC. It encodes CASSLGGPFRYEQYF.

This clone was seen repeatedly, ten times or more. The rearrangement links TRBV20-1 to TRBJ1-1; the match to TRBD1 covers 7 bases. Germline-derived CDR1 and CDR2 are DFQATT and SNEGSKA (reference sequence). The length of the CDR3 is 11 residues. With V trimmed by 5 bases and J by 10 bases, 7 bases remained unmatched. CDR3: CSAPGTVGAFF. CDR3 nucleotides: TGCAGTGCTCCCGGGACAGTGGGAGCTTTCTTT.

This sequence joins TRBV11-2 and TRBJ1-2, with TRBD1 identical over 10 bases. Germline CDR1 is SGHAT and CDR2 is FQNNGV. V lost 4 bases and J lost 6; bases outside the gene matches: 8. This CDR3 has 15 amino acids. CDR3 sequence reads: CASSSVDRGHNGYTF. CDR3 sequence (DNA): TGTGCCAGCAGCTCCGTAGACAGGGGGCATAATGGCTACACCTTC.

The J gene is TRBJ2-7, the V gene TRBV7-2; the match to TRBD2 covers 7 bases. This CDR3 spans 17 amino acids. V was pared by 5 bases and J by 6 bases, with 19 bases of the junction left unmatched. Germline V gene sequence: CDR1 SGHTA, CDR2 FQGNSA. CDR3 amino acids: CASSHNQRGIRGGEQYF. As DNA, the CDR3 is TGTGCCAGCAGCCACAATCAGCGGGGAATACGAGGAGGCGAGCAGTACTTC.

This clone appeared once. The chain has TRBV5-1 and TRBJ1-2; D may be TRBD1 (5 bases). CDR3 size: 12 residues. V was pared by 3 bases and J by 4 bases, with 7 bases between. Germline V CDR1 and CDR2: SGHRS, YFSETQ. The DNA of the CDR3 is TGCGCCAGCAGCTCTCAGGGCTATGGCTACACCTTC. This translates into CASSSQGYGYTF.

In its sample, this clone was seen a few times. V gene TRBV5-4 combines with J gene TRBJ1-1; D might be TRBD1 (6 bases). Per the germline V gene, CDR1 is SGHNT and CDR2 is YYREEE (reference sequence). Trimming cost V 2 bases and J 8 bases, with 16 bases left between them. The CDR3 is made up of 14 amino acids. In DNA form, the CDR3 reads TGTGCCAGCAGCTTCGATCCCTCCAGGGGAGAAGCTTTCTTT. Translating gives CASSFDPSRGEAFF.

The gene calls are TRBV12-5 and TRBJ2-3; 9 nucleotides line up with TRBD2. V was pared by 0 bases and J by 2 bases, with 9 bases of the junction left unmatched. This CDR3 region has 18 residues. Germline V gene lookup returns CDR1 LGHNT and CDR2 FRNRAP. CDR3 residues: CASGLVLGAGGFTDTQYF. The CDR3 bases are TGTGCTAGTGGTTTGGTACTCGGAGCGGGGGGTTTCACAGATACGCAGTATTTT.

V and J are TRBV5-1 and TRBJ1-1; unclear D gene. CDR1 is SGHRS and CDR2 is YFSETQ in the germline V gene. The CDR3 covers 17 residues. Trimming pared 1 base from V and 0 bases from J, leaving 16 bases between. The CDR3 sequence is CASSLSFGRTLNTEAFF. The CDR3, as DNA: TGCGCCAGCAGCTTGAGCTTTGGACGGACTCTGAACACTGAAGCTTTCTTT.

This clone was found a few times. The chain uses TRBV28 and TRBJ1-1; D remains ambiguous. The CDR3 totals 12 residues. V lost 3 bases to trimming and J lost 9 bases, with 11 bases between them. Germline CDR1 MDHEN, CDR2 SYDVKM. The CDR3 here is CASSFLARKAFF. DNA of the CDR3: TGTGCCAGCAGTTTTTTAGCCCGTAAAGCTTTCTTT.

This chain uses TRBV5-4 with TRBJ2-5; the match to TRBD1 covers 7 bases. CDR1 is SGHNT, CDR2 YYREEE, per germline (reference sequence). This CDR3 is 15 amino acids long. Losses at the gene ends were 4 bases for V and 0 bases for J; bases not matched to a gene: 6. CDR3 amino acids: CASSAQTGYQETQYF. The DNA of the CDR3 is TGTGCCAGCAGCGCCCAGACAGGGTACCAAGAGACCCAGTACTTC.

The chain's CDR3 is CASSSPTQGNIYEQYF. CDR3 in DNA: TGTGCCAGCAGTTCACCAACTCAGGGAAATATCTACGAGCAGTACTTC. The chain has TRBV27 and TRBJ2-7, with D perhaps matching TRBD1 (5 bases). From germline, CDR1 is MNHEY and CDR2 SMNVEV (reference sequence). This CDR3 contains 16 residues. The germline V and J ends were trimmed by 4 bases and 3 bases, with 19 bases remaining between them.

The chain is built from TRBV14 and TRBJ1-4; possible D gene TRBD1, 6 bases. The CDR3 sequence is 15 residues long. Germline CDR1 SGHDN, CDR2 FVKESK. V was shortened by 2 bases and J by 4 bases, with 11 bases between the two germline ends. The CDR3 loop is CASSQTTGRNEKLFF. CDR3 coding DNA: TGTGCCAGCAGCCAAACGACAGGACGTAATGAAAAACTGTTTTTT. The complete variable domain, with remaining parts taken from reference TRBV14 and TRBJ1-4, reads EAGVTQFPSHSVIEKGQTVTLRCDPISGHDNLYWYRRVMGKEIKFLLHFVKESKQDESGMPNNRFLAERTGGTYSTLKVQPAELEDSGVYFCASSQTTGRNEKLFFGSGTQLSVL.

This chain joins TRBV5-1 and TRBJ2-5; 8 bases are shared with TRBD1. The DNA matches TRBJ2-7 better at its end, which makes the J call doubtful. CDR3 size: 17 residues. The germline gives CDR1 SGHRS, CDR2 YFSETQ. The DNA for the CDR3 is TGCGCCAGCAGCTCAGCCCAGGGGGCGAATCTCAGGTACGAGCAGTACTTC. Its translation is CASSSAQGANLRYEQYF.

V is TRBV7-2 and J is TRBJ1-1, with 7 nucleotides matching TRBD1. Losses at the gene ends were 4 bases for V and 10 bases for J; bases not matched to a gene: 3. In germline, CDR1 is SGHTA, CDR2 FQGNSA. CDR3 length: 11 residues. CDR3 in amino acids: CASSSPGGAFF. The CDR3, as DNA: TGTGCCAGCAGCTCACCAGGGGGAGCTTTCTTT.

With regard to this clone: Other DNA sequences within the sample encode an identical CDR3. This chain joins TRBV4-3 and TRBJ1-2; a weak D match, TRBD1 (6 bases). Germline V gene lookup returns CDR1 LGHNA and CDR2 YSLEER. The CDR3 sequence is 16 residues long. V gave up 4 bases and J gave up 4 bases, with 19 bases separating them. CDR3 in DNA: TGCGCCAGCAGCCGAACACCCCGGGACACTATCTATGGCTACACCTTC. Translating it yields CASSRTPRDTIYGYTF.

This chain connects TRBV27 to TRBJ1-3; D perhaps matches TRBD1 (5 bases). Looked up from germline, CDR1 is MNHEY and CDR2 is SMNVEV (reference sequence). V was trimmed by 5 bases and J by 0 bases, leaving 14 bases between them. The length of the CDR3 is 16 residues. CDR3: CASSAGWGVSGNTIYF. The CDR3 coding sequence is TGTGCCAGCAGTGCCGGGTGGGGGGTCTCTGGAAACACCATATATTTT.

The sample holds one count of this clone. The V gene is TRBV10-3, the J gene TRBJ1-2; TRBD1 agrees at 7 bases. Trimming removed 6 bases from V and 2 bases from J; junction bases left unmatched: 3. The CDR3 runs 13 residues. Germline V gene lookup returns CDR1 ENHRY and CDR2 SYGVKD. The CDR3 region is CAISTGANYGYTF. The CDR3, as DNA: TGTGCCATCAGCACAGGGGCAAACTATGGCTACACCTTC.

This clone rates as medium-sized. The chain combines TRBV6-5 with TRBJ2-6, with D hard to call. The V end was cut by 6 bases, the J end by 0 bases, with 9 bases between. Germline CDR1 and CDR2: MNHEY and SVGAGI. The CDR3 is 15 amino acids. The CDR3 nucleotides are TGTGCCAGCAGCATGATTAGCTCTGGGGCCAACGTCCTGACTTTC. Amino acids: CASSMISSGANVLTF.

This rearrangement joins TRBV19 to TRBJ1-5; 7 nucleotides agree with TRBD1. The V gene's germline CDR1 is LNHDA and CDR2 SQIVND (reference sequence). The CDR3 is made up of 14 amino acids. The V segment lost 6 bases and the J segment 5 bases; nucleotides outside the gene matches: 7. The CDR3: CASRTRQGDQPQHF. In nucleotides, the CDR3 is TGTGCCAGTAGAACCCGACAGGGAGATCAGCCCCAGCATTTT.